This TCR beta chain was documented in a study of identical twins (dated by TCRdb to 2016 to 2017). The study in broad terms: To test whether fetal clonotypes persist, the study used deep sequencing on TCR alpha and beta repertoires from monozygotic twins, unrelated adults of various ages, and cord blood. To rule out contamination, the twin experiments were replicated at different times with different library preparation protocols. Study-wide conclusions, independent of this receptor: Out-of-frame TCR alpha sharing in monozygotic twins was systematically underestimated by recombination models, whereas sharing between unrelated individuals was in agreement with the recombination models. Abundant cord blood beta clonotypes carried fewer insertions; young adult naive repertoires showed a weaker similar trend, while memory repertoires showed none. Invariant T cells such as MAIT and iNKT could partly confound zero-insertion analyses, although diverse VJ usage argued against such confounding for most clonotypes. In beta out-of-frame sequences, excess twin sharing was weaker, because having fewer shared sequences lowered the signal-to-noise ratio. Compared with coincidental sharing between unrelated individuals, an excess of low generation-probability sequences was observed among out-of-frame TCR alpha sequences shared between twins. Conclusions relied on cross-sectional statistical analysis, since the same donors could not be followed over many years.

Per the germline V gene (reference sequence), DFQATT is the CDR1 and SNEGSKA is the CDR2. The V end gives up 5 bases and the J end 2 bases, leaving 4 bases in the junction not matched to a gene. The CDR3 goes from the cysteine to the phenylalanine over 15 residues. The kept DNA is CDR3 alone, 45 bases in frame from the first base. To note about this clonotype: The target of this receptor is not known. One base away there is no much larger clone; base qualities are not given.

The library was built by means of 5' RACE. The reads were generated on an Illumina HiSeq 2000. Template switching added a universal primer binding site, and the final cDNA carried a unique molecular identifier that allowed TCR cDNA molecules to be counted accurately. First-strand cDNA for TCR alpha and beta chains was synthesized from specific primers in the conserved constant-segment region. To control for contamination, every cDNA library was double barcoded, receiving both a SMART-Mk sample barcode and Illumina barcodes. Two successive PCR steps introduced TruSeq adapter sequences along with Illumina sample barcodes. Sequencing of the TCR alpha and beta cDNA libraries was done on the Illumina HiSeq platform using custom primers. Per the source publication's procedure: MiGEC was used to process raw reads and extract unique molecular identifiers, and MiXCR was used to find CDR3 positions. Recombination models were inferred per individual with the repgenHMM and IGoR tools using an EM algorithm. Shared clonotype analysis was performed with the tcR package in R, normalizing sharing by the product of cloneset sizes. Out-of-frame nonproductive sequences were analyzed to study raw recombination free of thymic and clonal selection effects. The public reads were reanalyzed by TCRdb: fastp trimming at Q25, MiXCR alignment, in-frame beta chains only. Each entry is one CDR3 protein sequence, shown with its most common DNA and genes. The V and J calls follow TCRdb's processing rather than the paper's. The sample table holds 500,000 or so distinct CDR3 sequences, of which 22% were seen once. The ten largest account for under 0.95% of the sample.

All donors were healthy Caucasians. The twin cohort consisted of three pairs of female monozygotic twins, all aged roughly 18 to 29 years. Positive isolation kits from Invitrogen were used to isolate the CD4+ and CD8+ T cell populations. These data are also associated with another study on T cells expressing NK-cell markers. The second publication reports: Three sorted T-cell subsets (CD3+CD56+NKG2C+, CD3+CD56+NKG2C- and CD3+CD56-NKG2C+) from 7 to 9 donors had their TCR beta-chain repertoires profiled. Seven of the eight sequenced donors were HCMV-seropositive and one was HCMV-seronegative. To restrict sorting to alphabetaTCR-expressing T cells, an anti-gammadeltaTCR antibody was added in several experiments. For six donors, the dominant CD3+CD56+NKG2C+ clonotypes were among the top 10 CD8+ clonotypes and accounted for roughly 1.0-8% of CD8+ T cells. Those dominant clonotypes were again the most abundant among CD3+CD56-NKG2C+ cells in four donors, at roughly 25-65%. Whether the expanded NKG2C-expressing T cell clones were specific for HCMV antigens remained unclear. All eight donors whose samples were sequenced were randomly selected healthy volunteers, three of them men and five women. HCMV serostatus was determined by detecting HCMV-specific IgG in serum with a commercial ELISA kit. MIGEC was used to demultiplex reads and group reads by UMI, and MiTCR was used to assemble and quantify clonotypes. To remove erroneous sequences, TCR cDNA sequences were retained only when supported by two or more reads. The tcR package was used for downstream repertoire analysis, and clonotypes were matched across fractions by CDR3 nucleotide sequence plus V segment. Antigen specificity was annotated against VDJdb with VDJmatch, allowing one amino acid substitution in CDR3.

The sequenced material came from CD4+ T cells sorted from blood. The clonotype comes from a woman aged 18-29 years in good health. The chain is assembled from TRBV20-1 and TRBJ2-5; TRBD2 aligns with 14 central bases. The CDR3 has the sequence CSAYRTSGGQETQYF. The DNA sequence is as follows: TGCAGTGCTTACAGGACTAGCGGGGGGCAAGAGACCCAGTACTTC.